This paragraph reports one TCR beta chain. At least ten counts were recorded for this clonotype. There is no known antigen for this receptor. Base qualities are not recorded, but no much larger clone differs from it by a single base. A distance of 20 bases separates the germline ends of V and J, which lose 4 bases and 0 bases respectively. The germline V gene supplies CDR1 SGDLS and CDR2 YYNGEE. Taken from cysteine to phenylalanine, the CDR3 has 18 residues. Kept here is only the CDR3 DNA, which spans 54 bases and is read in frame from base 1. Sequencing used an Illumina NovaSeq 6000. cDNA libraries for TCRalpha and TCRbeta were prepared by 5'RACE using constant-segment primers, with sample barcodes and unique molecular identifiers added. Trizol reagent was used to extract RNA from every sample. Libraries were amplified in two PCR steps, with a second sample barcode and Illumina TruSeq adapters added in the second step. Sequencing of libraries was performed on an Illumina NovaSeq with 2 x 150 bp paired-end reads. From the authors' description of their analysis: The reads were demultiplexed and collapsed into UMI-guided consensus sequences using migec v1.2.7. Using mixcr v2.1.11, the UMI consensuses were aligned to TRA and TRB V and J templates and assembled into clonotypes. Clonotypes were classified as expanded or contracted when called significant by both edgeR and NoisET, with noise models trained on biological replicates. For edgeR calls, a false discovery rate-adjusted p below 0.01 and a log2 fold-change threshold of 1 were applied. As an exploratory analysis of dynamics, max-normalized trajectories of the 1000 most abundant clonotypes were examined with PCA combined with hierarchical clustering. Each responding clone was given a CD4 or CD8 phenotype based on the CD4+ and CD8+ repertoires, which had been sequenced separately. In-frame beta chains were kept once TCRdb had trimmed the public reads at Q25 with fastp and called clones with MiXCR. Entries are consolidated by CDR3 protein sequence, retaining the most common genes and DNA. The V and J calls were determined by TCRdb, not by the authors. The table for this sample lists roughly 410,000 distinct CDR3 sequences; more than 20% of them were counted only once. 8.8% of the sample belongs to the ten largest clones.

These data originate in a study of T-cell memory formation after mild COVID-19 (dated by TCRdb to about 2021). Context from the whole study: TCR sequence clusters from the two donors were found to be largely donor specific. Two young, previously healthy adult volunteers, one female and one male, were included in the cohort. Longitudinal TCRalpha and TCRbeta repertoire sequencing tracked T-cell clones expanding and contracting after mild COVID-19 in two donors. On the study overall, not on this receptor specifically: The study covered only two mild cases, and larger cohorts including severe cases with pre-infection samples were considered necessary. From day 15 to 85, contracting clones showed balanced CD4/CD8 phenotypes, whereas a second wave of clones that expanded from day 15 to 37 leaned towards CD4+. The detection of some responding clones in pre-infection memory suggests that pre-existing cross-reactive memory T cells joined the SARS-CoV-2 response. The second-wave clones that peaked on day 37 were not confirmed to be SARS-CoV-2 specific. Contracting CD4+ clones were found mainly in CM and EM memory subsets, while CD8+ clones were enriched in EMRA.

Ficoll-Paque density gradient centrifugation was used to isolate PBMCs. This TCR derives from an adult woman who had mild COVID-19 (a few samples of this study predate the infection). The sample titles of this study are shuffled in the database, so cell type and time point are left out; the donor was told from shared clones. The chain joins TRBV9 to TRBJ1-3, and possibly TRBD1, on 5 matching bases. The sequenced material came from PBMCs or a T cell subset sorted from them (not recorded which). The CDR3 reads CASSPRTGTTASGNTIYF. The nucleotides read TGTGCCAGCAGCCCACGAACCGGGACGACGGCCTCTGGAAACACCATATATTTT.